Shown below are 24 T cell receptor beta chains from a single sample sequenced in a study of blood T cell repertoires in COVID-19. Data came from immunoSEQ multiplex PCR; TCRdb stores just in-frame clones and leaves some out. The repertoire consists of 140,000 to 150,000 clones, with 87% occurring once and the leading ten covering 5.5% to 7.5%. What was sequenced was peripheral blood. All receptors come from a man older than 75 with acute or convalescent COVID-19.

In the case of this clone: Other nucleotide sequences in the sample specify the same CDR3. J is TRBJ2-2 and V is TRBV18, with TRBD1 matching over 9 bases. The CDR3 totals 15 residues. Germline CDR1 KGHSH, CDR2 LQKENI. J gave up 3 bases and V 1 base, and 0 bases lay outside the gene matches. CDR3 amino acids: CASSPRQGDTGELFF. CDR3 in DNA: TGTGCCAGCTCACCACGACAGGGGGACACCGGGGAGCTGTTTTTT.

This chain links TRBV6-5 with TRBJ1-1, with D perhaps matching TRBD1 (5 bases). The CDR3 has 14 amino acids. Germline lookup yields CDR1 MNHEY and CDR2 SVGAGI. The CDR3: CATKADRPHGEAFF. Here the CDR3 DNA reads TGTGCTACCAAGGCTGACAGACCACATGGTGAAGCTTTCTTT.

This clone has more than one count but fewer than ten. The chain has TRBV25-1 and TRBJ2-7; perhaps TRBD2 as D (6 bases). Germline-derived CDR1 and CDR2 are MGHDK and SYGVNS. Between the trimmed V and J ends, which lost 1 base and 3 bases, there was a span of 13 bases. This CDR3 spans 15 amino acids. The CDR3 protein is CASSELGGPDYEQYF. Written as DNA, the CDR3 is TGTGCCAGCAGTGAATTGGGGGGACCTGACTACGAGCAGTACTTC.

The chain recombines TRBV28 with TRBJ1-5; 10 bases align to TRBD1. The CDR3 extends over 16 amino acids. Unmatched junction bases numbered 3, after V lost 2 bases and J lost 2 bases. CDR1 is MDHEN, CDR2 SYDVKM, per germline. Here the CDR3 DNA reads TGTGCCAGCAGTTTAGGAGGGACAGGGGGCAATCAGCCCCAGCATTTT. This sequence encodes CASSLGGTGGNQPQHF. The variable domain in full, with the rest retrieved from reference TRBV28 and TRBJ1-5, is DVKVTQSSRYLVKRTGEKVFLECVQDMDHENMFWYRQDPGLGLRLIYFSYDVKMKEKGDIPEGYSVSREKKERFSLILESASTNQTSMYLCASSLGGTGGNQPQHFGDGTRLSIL.

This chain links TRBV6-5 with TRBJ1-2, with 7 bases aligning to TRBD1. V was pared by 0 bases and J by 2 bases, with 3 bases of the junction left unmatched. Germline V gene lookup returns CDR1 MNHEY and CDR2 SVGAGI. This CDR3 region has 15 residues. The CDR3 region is CASSYSGQHNYGYTF. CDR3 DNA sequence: TGTGCCAGCAGTTACTCGGGACAGCACAACTATGGCTACACCTTC.

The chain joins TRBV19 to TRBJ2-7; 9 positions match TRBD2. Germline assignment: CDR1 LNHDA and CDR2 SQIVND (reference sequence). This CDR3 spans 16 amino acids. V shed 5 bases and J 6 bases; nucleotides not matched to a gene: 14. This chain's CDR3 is CASSSASGTKAGEQYF. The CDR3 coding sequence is TGTGCCAGTAGTTCGGCTAGCGGGACTAAGGCAGGCGAGCAGTACTTC. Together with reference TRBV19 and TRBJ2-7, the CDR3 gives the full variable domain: DGGITQSPKYLFRKEGQNVTLSCEQNLNHDAMYWYRQDPGQGLRLIYYSQIVNDFQKGDIAEGYSVSREKKESFPLTVTSAQKNPTAFYLCASSSASGTKAGEQYFGPGTRLTVT.

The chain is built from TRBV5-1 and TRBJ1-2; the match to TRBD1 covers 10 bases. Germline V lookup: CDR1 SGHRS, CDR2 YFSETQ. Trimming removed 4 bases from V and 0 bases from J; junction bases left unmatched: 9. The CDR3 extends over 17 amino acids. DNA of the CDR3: TGCGCCAGCAGCCTGGCGGGACAGGGGAGAGCTAACTATGGCTACACCTTC. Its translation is CASSLAGQGRANYGYTF.

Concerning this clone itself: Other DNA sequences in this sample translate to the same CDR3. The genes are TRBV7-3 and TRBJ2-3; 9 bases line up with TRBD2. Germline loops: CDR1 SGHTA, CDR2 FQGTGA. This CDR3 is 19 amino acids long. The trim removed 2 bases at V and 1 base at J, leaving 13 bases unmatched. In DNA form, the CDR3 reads TGTGCCAGCAGCTTATTCGCCCAACGGGGACTAGCAGGCACAGATACGCAGTATTTT. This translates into CASSLFAQRGLAGTDTQYF.

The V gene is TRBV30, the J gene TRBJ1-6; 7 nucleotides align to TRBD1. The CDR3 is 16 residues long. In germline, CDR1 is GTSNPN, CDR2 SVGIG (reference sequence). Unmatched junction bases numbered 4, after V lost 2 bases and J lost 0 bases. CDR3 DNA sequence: TGTGCCTGGAGTAGGGACAGTAGCTCCTATAATTCACCCCTCCACTTT. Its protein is CAWSRDSSSYNSPLHF. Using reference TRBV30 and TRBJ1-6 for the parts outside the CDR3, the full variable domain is SQTIHQWPATLVQPVGSPLSLECTVEGTSNPNLYWYRQAAGRGLQLLFYSVGIGQISSEVPQNLSASRPQDRQFILSSKKLLLSDSGFYLCAWSRDSSSYNSPLHFGNGTRLTVT.

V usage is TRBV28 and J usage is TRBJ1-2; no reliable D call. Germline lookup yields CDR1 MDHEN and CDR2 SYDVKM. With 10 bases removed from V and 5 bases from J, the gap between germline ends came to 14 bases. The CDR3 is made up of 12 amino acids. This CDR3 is CATTLDWYGYTF. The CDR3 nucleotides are TGTGCCACCACCCTAGACTGGTATGGCTACACCTTC.

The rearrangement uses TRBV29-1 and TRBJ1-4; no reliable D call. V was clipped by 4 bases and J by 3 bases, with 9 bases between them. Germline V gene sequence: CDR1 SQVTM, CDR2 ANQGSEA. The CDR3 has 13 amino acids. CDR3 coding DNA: TGCAGCGTTGCGTTCAGGCCTAATGAAAAACTGTTTTTT. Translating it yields CSVAFRPNEKLFF. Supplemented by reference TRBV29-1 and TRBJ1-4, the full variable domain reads SAVISQKPSRDICQRGTSLTIQCQVDSQVTMMFWYRQQPGQSLTLIATANQGSEATYESGFVIDKFPISRPNLTFSTLTVSNMSPEDSSIYLCSVAFRPNEKLFFGSGTQLSVL.

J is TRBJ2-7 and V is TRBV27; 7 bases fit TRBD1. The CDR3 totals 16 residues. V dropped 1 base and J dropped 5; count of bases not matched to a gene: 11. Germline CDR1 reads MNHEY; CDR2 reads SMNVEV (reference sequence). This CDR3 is CASSLLGSTGVNEQYF. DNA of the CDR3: TGTGCCAGCAGTTTATTGGGATCTACAGGGGTCAACGAGCAGTACTTC.

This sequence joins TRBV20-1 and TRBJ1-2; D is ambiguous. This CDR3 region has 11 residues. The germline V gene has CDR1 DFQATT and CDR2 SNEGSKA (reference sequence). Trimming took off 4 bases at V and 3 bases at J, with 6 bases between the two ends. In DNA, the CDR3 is TGCAGTGCTACGGGGTACTATGGCTACACCTTC. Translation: CSATGYYGYTF.

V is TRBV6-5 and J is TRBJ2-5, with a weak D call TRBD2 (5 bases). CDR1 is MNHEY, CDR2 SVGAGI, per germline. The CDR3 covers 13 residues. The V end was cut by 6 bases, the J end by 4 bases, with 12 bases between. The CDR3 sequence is CASSRGELETQYF. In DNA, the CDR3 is TGTGCCAGCAGCCGTGGGGAGCTAGAGACCCAGTACTTC.

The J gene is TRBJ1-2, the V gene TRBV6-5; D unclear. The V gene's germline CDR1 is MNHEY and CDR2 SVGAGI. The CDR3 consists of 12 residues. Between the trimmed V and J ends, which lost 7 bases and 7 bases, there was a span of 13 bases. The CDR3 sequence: CASKDGSGGYTF. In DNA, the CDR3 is TGTGCCAGCAAGGATGGTTCGGGTGGCTACACCTTC.

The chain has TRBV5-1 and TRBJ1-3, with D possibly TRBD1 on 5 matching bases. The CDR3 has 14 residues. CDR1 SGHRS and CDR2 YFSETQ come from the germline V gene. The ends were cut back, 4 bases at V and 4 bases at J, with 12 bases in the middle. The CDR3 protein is CASSPGREGNTIYF. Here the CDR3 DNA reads TGCGCCAGCAGCCCAGGGAGGGAGGGAAACACCATATATTTT.

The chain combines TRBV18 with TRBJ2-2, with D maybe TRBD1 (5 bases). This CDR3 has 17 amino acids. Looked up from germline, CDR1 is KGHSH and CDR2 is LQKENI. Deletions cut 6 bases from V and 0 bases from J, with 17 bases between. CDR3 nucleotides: TGTGCCAGCTCGCCAGACAGAATCCCCACGAACACCGGGGAGCTGTTTTTT. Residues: CASSPDRIPTNTGELFF.

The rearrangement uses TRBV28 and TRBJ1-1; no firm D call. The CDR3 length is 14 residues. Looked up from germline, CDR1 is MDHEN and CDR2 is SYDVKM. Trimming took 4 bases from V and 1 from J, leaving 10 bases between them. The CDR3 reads CASSSFGRNTEAFF. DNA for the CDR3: TGTGCCAGCAGTTCTTTTGGTAGGAACACTGAAGCTTTCTTT.

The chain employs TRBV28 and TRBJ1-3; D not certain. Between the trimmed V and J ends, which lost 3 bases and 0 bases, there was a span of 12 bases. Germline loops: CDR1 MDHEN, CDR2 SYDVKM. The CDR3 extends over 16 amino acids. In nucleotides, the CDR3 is TGTGCCAGCAGTTTGACGTCCGGGAGCTCTGGAAACACCATATATTTT. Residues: CASSLTSGSSGNTIYF.

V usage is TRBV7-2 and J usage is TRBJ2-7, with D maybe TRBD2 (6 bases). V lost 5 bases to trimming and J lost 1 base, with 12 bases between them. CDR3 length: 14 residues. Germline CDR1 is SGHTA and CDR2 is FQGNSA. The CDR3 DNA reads TGTGCCAGCAGCCCCCATGGGGGGTCCTACGAGCAGTACTTC. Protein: CASSPHGGSYEQYF.

CDR3: CASSPRGQGPYGYTF. The CDR3, as DNA: TGTGCCAGCAGTCCCCGGGGACAGGGGCCCTATGGCTACACCTTC. This chain uses TRBV28 with TRBJ1-2; TRBD1 matches 10 bases. Germline V lookup: CDR1 MDHEN, CDR2 SYDVKM. Unmatched junction bases numbered 7, after V lost 5 bases and J lost 4 bases. This CDR3 is 15 amino acids long.

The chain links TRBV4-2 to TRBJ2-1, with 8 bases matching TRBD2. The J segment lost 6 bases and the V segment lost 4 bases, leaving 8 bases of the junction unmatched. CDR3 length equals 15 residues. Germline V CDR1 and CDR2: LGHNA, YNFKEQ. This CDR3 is CASSPGLAVGNEQFF. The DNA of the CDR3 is TGTGCCAGCAGCCCCGGACTAGCCGTGGGCAATGAGCAGTTCTTC.

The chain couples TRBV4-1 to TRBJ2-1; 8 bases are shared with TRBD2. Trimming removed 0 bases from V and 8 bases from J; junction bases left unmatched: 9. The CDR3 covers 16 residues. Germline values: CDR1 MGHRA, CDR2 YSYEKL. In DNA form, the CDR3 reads TGCGCCAGCAGCCAAGATCGGTCGGGGGGGAGGGATGAGCAGTTCTTC. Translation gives CASSQDRSGGRDEQFF.

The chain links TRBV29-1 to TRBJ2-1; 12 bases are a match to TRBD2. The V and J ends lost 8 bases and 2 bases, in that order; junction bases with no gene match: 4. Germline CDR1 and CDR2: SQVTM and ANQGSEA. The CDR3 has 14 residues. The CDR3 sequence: CSFGLAGTYNEQFF. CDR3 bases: TGCAGCTTCGGACTAGCGGGGACCTACAATGAGCAGTTCTTC.